The clone carrying this TCR beta chain was seen a single time. The germline CDR1 and CDR2 sequences are LGHDT and YNNKEL (reference sequence). The CDR3 runs 14 residues. V lost 4 bases and J lost 3, with 12 bases in between. The data stem from a study of blood T cell repertoires in COVID-19. Overall study: Sites across the United States, Italy and Spain contributed samples from acute and convalescent COVID-19.

Adults between roughly 18 and 95 years of age took part from some 25 US areas. Exposed enrollees encountered a COVID-19 case at some point within 2 weeks before study entry. Measured with immunoSEQ multiplex PCR; TCRdb has only the in-frame clones, and not every one. The sample carries roughly 230,000 clones, about 85% recorded once. Sequencing input: PBMCs or T cells enriched from blood (not recorded which). The sequence was obtained from a woman aged 45-65 years who had been exposed to COVID-19. This rearrangement joins TRBV3-1 (or the pseudogene TRBV3-2) to TRBJ1-1; D is uncertain. In nucleotides, the CDR3 is TGTGCCAGCAGCCGAACTCAACTGGACACTGAAGCTTTCTTT. Translated, it gives CASSRTQLDTEAFF.